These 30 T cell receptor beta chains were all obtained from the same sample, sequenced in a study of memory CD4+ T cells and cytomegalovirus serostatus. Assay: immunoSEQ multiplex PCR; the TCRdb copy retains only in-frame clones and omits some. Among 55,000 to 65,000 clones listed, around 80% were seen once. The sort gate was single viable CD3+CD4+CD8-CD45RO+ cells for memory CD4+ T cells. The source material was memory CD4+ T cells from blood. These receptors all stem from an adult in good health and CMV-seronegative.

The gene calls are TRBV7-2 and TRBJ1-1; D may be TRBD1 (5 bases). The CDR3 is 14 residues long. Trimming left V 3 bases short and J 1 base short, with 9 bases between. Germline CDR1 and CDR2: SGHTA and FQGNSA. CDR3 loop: CASSFQGSNTEAFF. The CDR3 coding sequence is TGTGCCAGCAGCTTCCAGGGTTCGAACACTGAAGCTTTCTTT.

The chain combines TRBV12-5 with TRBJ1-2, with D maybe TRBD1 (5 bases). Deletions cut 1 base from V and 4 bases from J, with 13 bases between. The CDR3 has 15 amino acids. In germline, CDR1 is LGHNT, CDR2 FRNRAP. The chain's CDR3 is CASGLARPGTYGYTF. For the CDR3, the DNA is TGTGCTAGTGGTTTGGCCCGGCCAGGGACCTATGGCTACACCTTC.

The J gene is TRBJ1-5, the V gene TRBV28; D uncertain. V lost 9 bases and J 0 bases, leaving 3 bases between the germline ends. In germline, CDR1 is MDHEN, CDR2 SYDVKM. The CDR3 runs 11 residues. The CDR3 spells CASFSNQPQHF. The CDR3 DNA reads TGTGCCAGTTTTAGCAATCAGCCCCAGCATTTT.

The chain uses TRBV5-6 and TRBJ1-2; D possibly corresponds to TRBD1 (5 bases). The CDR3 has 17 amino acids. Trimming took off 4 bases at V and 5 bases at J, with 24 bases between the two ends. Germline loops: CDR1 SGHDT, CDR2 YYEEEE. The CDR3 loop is CASSPESSGLGGYGYTF. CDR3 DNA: TGTGCCAGCAGCCCTGAATCTTCGGGGCTCGGAGGGTATGGCTACACCTTC.

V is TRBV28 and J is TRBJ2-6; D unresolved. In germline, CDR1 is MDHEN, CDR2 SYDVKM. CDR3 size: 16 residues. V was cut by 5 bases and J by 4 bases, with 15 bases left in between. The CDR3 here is CASSRRVASGANVLTF. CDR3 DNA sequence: TGTGCCAGCAGTCGTCGTGTTGCTTCGGGGGCCAACGTCCTGACTTTC.

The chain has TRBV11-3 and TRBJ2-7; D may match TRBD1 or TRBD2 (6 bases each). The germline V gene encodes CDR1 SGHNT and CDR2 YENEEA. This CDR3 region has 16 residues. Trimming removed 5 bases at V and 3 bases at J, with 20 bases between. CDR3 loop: CASSRAGGFRGYEQYF. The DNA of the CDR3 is TGTGCCAGCAGCCGAGCTGGGGGGTTCAGGGGCTACGAGCAGTACTTC. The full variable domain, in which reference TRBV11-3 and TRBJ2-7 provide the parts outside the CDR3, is EAGVVQSPRYKIIEKKQPVAFWCNPISGHNTLYWYLQNLGQGPELLIRYENEEAVDDSQLPKDRFSAERLKGVDSTLKIQPAELGDSAVYLCASSRAGGFRGYEQYFGPGTRLTVT.

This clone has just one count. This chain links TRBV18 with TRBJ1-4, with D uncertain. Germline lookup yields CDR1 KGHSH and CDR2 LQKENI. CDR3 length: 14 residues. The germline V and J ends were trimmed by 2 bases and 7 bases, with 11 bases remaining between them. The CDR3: CASSPKTRGEKLFF. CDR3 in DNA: TGTGCCAGCTCACCAAAAACTCGGGGTGAAAAACTGTTTTTT. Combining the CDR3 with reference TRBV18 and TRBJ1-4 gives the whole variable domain NAGVMQNPRHLVRRRGQEARLRCSPMKGHSHVYWYRQLPEEGLKFMVYLQKENIIDESGMPKERFSAEFPKEGPSILRIQQVVRGDSAAYFCASSPKTRGEKLFFGSGTQLSVL.

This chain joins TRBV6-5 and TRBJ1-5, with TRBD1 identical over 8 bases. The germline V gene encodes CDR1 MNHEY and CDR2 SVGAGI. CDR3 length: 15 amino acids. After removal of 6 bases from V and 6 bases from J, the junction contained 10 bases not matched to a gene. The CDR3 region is CASRSQGVGGQPQHF. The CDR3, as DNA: TGTGCCAGCAGGTCACAGGGGGTGGGTGGTCAGCCCCAGCATTTT.

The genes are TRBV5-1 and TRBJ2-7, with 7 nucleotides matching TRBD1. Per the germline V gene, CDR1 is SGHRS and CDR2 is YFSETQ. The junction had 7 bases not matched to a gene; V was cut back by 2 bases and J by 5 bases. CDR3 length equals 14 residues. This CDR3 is CASSLRDSHHEQYF. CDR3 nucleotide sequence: TGCGCCAGCAGCTTAAGGGACAGTCACCACGAGCAGTACTTC.

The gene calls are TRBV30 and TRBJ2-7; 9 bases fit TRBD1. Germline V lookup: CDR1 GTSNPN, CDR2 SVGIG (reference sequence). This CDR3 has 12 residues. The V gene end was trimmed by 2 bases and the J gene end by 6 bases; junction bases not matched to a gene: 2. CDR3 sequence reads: CAWSTGGGEQYF. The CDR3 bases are TGTGCCTGGAGTACAGGGGGCGGCGAGCAGTACTTC.

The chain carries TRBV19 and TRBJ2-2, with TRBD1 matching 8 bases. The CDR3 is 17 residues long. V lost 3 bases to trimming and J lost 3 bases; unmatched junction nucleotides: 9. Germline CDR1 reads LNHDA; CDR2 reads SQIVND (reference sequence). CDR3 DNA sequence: TGTGCCAGTAGTATGTTCAGGGGGCAATGGGACACCGGGGAGCTGTTTTTT. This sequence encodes CASSMFRGQWDTGELFF.

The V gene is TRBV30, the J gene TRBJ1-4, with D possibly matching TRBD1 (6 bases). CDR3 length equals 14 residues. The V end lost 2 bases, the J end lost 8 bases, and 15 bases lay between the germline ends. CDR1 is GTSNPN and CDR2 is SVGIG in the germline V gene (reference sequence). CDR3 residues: CAWSIRGYREKLFF. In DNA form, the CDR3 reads TGTGCCTGGAGTATCAGGGGCTATCGGGAAAAACTGTTTTTT.

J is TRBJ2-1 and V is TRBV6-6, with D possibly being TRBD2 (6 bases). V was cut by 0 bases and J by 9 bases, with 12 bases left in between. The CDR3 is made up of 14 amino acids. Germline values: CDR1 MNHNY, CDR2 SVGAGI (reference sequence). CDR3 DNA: TGTGCCAGCAGTTACTCCGGCGGGCGGGGTGAGCAGTTCTTC. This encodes CASSYSGGRGEQFF.

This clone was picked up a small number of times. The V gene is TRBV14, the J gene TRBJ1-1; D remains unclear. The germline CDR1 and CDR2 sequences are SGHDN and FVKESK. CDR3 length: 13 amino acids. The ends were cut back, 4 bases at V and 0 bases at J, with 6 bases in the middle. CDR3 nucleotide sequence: TGTGCCAGCAGCCCTCAAATGAACACTGAAGCTTTCTTT. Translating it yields CASSPQMNTEAFF. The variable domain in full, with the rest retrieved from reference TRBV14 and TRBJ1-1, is EAGVTQFPSHSVIEKGQTVTLRCDPISGHDNLYWYRRVMGKEIKFLLHFVKESKQDESGMPNNRFLAERTGGTYSTLKVQPAELEDSGVYFCASSPQMNTEAFFGQGTRLTVV.

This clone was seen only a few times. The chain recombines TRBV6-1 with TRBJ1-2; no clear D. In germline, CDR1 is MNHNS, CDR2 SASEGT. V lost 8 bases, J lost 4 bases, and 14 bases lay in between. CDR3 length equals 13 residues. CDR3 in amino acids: CASGLAASYGYTF. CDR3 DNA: TGTGCCAGCGGGTTGGCGGCCTCCTATGGCTACACCTTC.

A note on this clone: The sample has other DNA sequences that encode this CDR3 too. CDR3 in amino acids: CASSQEPGQGGYEQYF. The CDR3 coding sequence is TGCGCCAGCAGCCAAGAACCTGGACAGGGCGGCTACGAGCAGTACTTC. This chain joins TRBV4-3 and TRBJ2-7, with 8 bases that match TRBD1. V lost 0 bases to trimming and J lost 3 bases; unmatched junction nucleotides: 7. CDR3 length: 16 residues. From germline, CDR1 is LGHNA and CDR2 YSLEER.

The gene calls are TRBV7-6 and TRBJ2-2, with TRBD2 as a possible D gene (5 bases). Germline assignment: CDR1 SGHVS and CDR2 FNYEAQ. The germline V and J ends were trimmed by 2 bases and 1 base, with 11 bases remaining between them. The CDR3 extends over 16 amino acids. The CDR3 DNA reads TGTGCCAGCAGCTTATCACGGGGAGAGAACACCGGGGAGCTGTTTTTT. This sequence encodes CASSLSRGENTGELFF.

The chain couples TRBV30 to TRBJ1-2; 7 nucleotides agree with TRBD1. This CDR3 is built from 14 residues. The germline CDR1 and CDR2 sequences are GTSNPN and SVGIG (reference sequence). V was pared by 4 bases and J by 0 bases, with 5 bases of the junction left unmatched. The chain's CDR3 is CAWNRDRANYGYTF. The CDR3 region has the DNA TGTGCCTGGAACCGCGACAGGGCTAACTATGGCTACACCTTC.

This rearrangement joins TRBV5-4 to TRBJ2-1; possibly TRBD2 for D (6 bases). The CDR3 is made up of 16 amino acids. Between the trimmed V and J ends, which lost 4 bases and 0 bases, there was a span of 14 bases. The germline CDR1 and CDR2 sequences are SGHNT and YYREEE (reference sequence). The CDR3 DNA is TGTGCCAGCAGCCTGGGCGGGGTGAGCTCCTACAATGAGCAGTTCTTC. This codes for CASSLGGVSSYNEQFF.

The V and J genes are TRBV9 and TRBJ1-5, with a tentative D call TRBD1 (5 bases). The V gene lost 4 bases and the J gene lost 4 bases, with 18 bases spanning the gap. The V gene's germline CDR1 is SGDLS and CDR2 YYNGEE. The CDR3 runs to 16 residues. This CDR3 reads CASSPGDERGNQPQHF. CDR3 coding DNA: TGTGCCAGCAGCCCCGGGGACGAGAGGGGAAATCAGCCCCAGCATTTT.

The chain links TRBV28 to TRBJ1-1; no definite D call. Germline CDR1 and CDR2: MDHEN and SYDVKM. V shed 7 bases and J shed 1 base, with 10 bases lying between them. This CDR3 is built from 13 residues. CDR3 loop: CASTLPQNTEAFF. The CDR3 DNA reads TGTGCCAGCACCCTTCCACAGAACACTGAAGCTTTCTTT. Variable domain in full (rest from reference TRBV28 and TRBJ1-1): DVKVTQSSRYLVKRTGEKVFLECVQDMDHENMFWYRQDPGLGLRLIYFSYDVKMKEKGDIPEGYSVSREKKERFSLILESASTNQTSMYLCASTLPQNTEAFFGQGTRLTVV.

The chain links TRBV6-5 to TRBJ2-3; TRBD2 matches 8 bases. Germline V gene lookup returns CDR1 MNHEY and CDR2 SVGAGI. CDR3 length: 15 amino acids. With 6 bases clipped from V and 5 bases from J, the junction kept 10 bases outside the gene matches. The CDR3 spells CASRLGLRGVDTQYF. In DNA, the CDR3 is TGTGCCAGCAGATTGGGACTGCGGGGGGTAGATACGCAGTATTTT.

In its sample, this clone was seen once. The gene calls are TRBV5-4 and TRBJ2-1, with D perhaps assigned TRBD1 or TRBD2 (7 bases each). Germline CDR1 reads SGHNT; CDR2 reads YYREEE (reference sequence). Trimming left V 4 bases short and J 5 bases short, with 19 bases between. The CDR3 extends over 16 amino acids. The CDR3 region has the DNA TGTGCCAGCAGCCTCGGAATGGGAGGGGGCCACAATGAGCAGTTCTTC. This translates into CASSLGMGGGHNEQFF. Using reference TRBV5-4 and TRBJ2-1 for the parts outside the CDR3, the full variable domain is ETGVTQSPTHLIKTRGQQVTLRCSSQSGHNTVSWYQQALGQGPQFIFQYYREEENGRGNFPPRFSGLQFPNYSSELNVNALELDDSALYLCASSLGMGGGHNEQFFGPGTRLTVL.

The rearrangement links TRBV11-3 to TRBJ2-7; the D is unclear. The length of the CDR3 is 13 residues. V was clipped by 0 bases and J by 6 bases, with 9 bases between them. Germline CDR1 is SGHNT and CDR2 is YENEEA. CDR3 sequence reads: CASSLDRRSEQYF. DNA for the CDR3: TGTGCCAGCAGCTTAGATCGAAGGTCCGAGCAGTACTTC.

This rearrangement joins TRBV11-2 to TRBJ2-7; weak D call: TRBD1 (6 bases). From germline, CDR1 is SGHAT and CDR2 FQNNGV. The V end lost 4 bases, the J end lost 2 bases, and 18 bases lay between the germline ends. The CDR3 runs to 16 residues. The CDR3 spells CASSSYAGTNPYEQYF. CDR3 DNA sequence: TGTGCCAGCAGCTCTTACGCCGGGACAAACCCCTACGAGCAGTACTTC.

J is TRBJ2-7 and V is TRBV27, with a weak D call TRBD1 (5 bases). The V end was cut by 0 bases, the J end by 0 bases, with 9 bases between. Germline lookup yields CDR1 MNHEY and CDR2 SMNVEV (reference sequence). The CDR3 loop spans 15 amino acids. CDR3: CASSLSGAYSYEQYF. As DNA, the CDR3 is TGTGCCAGCAGTTTATCAGGGGCCTACTCCTACGAGCAGTACTTC.

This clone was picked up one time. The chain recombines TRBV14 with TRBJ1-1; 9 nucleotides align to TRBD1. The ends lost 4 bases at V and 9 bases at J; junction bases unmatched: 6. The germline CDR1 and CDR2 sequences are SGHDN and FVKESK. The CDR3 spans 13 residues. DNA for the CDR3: TGTGCCAGCAGCCGCCCGGGACAGGGAAAAGCTTTCTTT. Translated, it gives CASSRPGQGKAFF.

CDR3 nucleotides: TGCGCCAGCAGGCGGGACAGGAGCTCCTACGAGCAGTACTTC. Translated, it gives CASRRDRSSYEQYF. V gene TRBV5-1 combines with J gene TRBJ2-7; 8 nucleotides align to TRBD1. The CDR3 is 14 amino acids. Germline CDR1 and CDR2: SGHRS and YFSETQ. J gave up 0 bases and V 5 bases, and 4 bases lay outside the gene matches.

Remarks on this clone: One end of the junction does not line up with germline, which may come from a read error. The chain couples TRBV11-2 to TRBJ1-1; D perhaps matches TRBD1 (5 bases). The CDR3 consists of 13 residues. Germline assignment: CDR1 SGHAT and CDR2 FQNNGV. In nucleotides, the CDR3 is TGTGCCAGCAGCTTACCAGGGAACGCTGAAGCTTTCTTT. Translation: CASSLPGNAEAFF.

The DNA of the CDR3 is TGTGCCAGTAGTATGAGGAAGGCGGGCACCGGGGAGCTGTTTTTT. Its protein product is CASSMRKAGTGELFF. The V gene is TRBV19, the J gene TRBJ2-2; possibly TRBD2 for D (5 bases). CDR1 and CDR2 (germline): LNHDA, SQIVND (reference sequence). V lost 3 bases and J lost 4, with 12 bases in between. CDR3 length equals 15 residues.